The entry below gives a single T cell receptor (beta chain) sequence along with its context. The antigen this receptor binds is unknown. It has no much larger one-base neighbor in the sample; base qualities were not kept. The ophthalmopathy patients had moderately to severely active disease, with a Clinical Activity Score of 3 or higher, a NOSPECS grade of 4 or higher, and a disease duration of less than 3 months. Patients with other autoimmune diseases, uncontrolled infections, pregnancy or lactation were excluded from the study. Diagnosis relied on clinical symptoms, serum thyroxine, TRAb, thyroid ultrasound and orbital computed tomography. PBMCs were isolated from 7.5 to 10 ml of fresh peripheral blood by Ficoll-Paque density gradient centrifugation. Total RNA was extracted using Trizol reagent, and RNA quality was checked on an Agilent 2100 Bioanalyzer. This entry belongs to a study of Graves' ophthalmopathy and Graves' hyperthyroidism (dated by TCRdb to 2017 to 2018). Regarding the complete study: Peripheral blood samples were taken at the time of initial diagnosis, before any treatment was given. Following sampling, methimazole starting at 30 mg daily was administered to hyperthyroidism patients, and high-dose intravenous methylprednisolone was administered to ophthalmopathy patients. In six or seven hyperthyroidism patients, the T-cell repertoires found in thyroid tissue were compared with those found in blood. The independent validation cohort included 18 to 20 hyperthyroidism patients plus 17 patients who later progressed from hyperthyroidism to ophthalmopathy. A discovery set of 100 patients (about 45 ophthalmopathy, 60 or so stable hyperthyroidism) was enrolled to explore V-J signatures distinguishing ophthalmopathy from hyperthyroidism. In total, 135 blood samples were TCR-sequenced: approximately 42 ophthalmopathy, approximately 80 hyperthyroidism and some 17 hyperthyroidism-to-ophthalmopathy patients. The study used signatures of the TCR beta repertoire to tell Graves' ophthalmopathy apart from Graves' hyperthyroidism and to predict which patients would progress to ophthalmopathy.

The investigation overall reported the following: No statistical method was used to set the sample size in advance, and the investigators knew which group each participant was assigned to. In validation, the model predicted ophthalmopathy progression with nearly 71% sensitivity and about 73% specificity; fewer than 15 predicted patients were CT-confirmed with GO in a median of roughly 6.8 months. Most expanded thyroid clonotypes with frequency above 0.001 were also detected in blood, suggesting blood repertoires may reflect the thyroid immune response. The 13-signature model separated ophthalmopathy from stable hyperthyroidism with 87.88% sensitivity and almost 84% specificity in cross-validation, and 80%/75% in the test set.

For repertoire sequencing, TCR beta CDR3 regions were amplified from RNA transcripts. HTBI primers and the Qiagen OneStep RT-PCR kit were used in a first-round RT-PCR, which was followed by a second-round multiplex PCR, size selection and purification. Sequencing of the libraries was carried out on an Illumina HiSeq2000 in paired-end mode with 100 bp reads. In the paper's pipeline: SOAPnuke was used for read processing, and reads with adapters, uncalled bases, a mean Phred below 15, or no exact constant-primer or identifier match were discarded. COPE v1.2.5 was used to merge high-quality paired reads. Clonotypes were defined as unique nucleotide sequences and were aligned to IMGT TRB V, D and J references using MiTCR v1.1. Only V-J combinations with frequency above 0.0001 were analysed, covering around 99% of repertoires. A TCR clonal expansion and chaos score per V-J combination was defined as the ratio of F50 clonal expansion to chaos observed in the TCRdist matrix. Welch's t-statistics and random forest were used to reduce features to approximately 13 V-J combinations, which were fed into a naive Bayes classifier. The similarity between thyroid and blood repertoires was quantified using the Morisita-Horn index. TCRdb passed the public sequencing reads through fastp at Q25 and MiXCR, retaining productive beta sequences. Rows matching on CDR3 protein sequence are summarized as one entry with the most common DNA and genes. The V and J calls reflect TCRdb's pipeline rather than the authors' work. The sample data list about 740,000 distinct CDR3 sequences, and roughly 40% of these were observed just once. The ten largest clonotypes hold 40% to 55% of the sample.

Trimming takes 3 bases from V and 7 bases from J, and the germline ends sit 9 bases apart. The CDR3 goes from the cysteine to the phenylalanine over 13 residues. The entry retains the CDR3 DNA only, 39 bases that are in frame from base 1. The germline V gene provides CDR1 SGHTA and CDR2 FQGNSA. The chain is made from TRBV7-2 and TRBJ2-2; tentative D gene TRBD1, with 5 bases matching. This TCR came from an adult man with Graves' ophthalmopathy. Material for sequencing was peripheral blood. The DNA is TGTGCCAGCAGCTTCCCAGGGCTCGGGGAGCTGTTTTTT. Its translation reads: CASSFPGLGELFF. The full variable domain, with segments outside the CDR3 supplied by the reference TRBV7-2 and TRBJ2-2 proteins, appears as GAGVSQSPSNKVTEKGKDVELRCDPISGHTALYWYRQSLGQGLEFLIYFQGNSAPDKSGLPSDRFSAERTGGSVSTLTIQRTQQEDSAVYLCASSFPGLGELFFGEGSRLTVL.